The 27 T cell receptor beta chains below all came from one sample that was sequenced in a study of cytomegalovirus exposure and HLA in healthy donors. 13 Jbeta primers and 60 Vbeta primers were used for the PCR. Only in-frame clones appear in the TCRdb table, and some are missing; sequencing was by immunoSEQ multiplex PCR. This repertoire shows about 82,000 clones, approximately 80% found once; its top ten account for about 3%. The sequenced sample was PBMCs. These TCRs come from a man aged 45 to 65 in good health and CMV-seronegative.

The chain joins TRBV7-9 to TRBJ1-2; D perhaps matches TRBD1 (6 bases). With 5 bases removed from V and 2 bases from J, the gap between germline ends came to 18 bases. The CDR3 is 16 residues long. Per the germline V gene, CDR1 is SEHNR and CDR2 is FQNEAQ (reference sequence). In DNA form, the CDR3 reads TGTGCCAGCAGCCCTGCCTCTGTCAGGGGAAACTATGGCTACACCTTC. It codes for CASSPASVRGNYGYTF.

CDR3 region: CASSQDLAALYNEQFF. The CDR3 DNA follows: TGCGCCAGCAGCCAAGATCTAGCGGCGTTATACAATGAGCAGTTCTTC. The genes are TRBV4-3 and TRBJ2-1; 7 bases fit TRBD2. Germline V CDR1 and CDR2: LGHNA, YSLEER. The CDR3 extends over 16 amino acids. Trimming removed 0 bases from V and 4 bases from J; junction bases left unmatched: 6.

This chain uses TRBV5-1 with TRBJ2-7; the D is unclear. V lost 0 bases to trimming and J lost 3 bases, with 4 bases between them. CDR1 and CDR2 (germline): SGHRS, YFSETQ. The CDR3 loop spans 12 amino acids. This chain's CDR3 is CASSLDNYEQYF. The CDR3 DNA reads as TGCGCCAGCAGCTTGGACAACTACGAGCAGTACTTC.

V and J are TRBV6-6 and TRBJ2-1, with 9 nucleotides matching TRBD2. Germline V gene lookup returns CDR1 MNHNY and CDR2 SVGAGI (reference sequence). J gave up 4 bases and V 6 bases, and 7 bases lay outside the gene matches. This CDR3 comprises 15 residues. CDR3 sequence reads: CASSRAGGTYNEQFF. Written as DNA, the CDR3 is TGTGCCAGCAGCCGAGCGGGGGGAACGTACAATGAGCAGTTCTTC.

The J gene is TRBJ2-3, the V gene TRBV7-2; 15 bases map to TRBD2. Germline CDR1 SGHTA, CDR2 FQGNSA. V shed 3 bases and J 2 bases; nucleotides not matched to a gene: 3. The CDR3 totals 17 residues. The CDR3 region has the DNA TGTGCCAGCAGCTTGGGACTAGCGGGGGGAACCACAGATACGCAGTATTTT. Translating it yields CASSLGLAGGTTDTQYF.

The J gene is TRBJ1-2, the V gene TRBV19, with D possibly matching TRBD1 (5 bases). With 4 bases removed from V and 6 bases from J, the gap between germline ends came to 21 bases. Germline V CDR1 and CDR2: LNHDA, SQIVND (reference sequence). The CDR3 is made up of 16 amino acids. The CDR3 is CASSRPLTVPRDGYTF. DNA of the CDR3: TGTGCCAGTAGTAGACCCCTGACAGTTCCCCGGGATGGCTACACCTTC.

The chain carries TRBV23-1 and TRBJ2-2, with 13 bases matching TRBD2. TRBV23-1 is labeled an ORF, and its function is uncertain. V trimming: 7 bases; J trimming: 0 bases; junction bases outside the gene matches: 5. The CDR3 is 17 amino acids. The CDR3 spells CASTAGTSGTNTGELFF. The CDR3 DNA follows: TGCGCCAGCACCGCCGGGACTAGCGGGACGAACACCGGGGAGCTGTTTTTT.

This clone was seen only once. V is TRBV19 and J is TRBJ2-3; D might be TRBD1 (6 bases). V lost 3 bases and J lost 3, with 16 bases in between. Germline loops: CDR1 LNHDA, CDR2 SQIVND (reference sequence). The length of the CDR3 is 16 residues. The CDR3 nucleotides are TGTGCCAGTAGTATCTTGACAAGGACAGAGACAGATACGCAGTATTTT. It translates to CASSILTRTETDTQYF.

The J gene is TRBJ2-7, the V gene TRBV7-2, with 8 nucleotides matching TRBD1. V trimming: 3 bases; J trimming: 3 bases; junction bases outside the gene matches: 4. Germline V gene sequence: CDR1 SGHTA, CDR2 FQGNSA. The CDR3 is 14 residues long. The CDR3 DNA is TGTGCCAGCAGCTTGCCCAGGGGGCTCTACGAGCAGTACTTC. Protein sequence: CASSLPRGLYEQYF.

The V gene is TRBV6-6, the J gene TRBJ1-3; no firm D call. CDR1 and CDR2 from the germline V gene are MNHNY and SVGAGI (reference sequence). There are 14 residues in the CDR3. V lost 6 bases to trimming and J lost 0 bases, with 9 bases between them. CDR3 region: CASRWSFSGNTIYF. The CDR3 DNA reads TGTGCCAGCAGGTGGAGTTTCTCTGGAAACACCATATATTTT.

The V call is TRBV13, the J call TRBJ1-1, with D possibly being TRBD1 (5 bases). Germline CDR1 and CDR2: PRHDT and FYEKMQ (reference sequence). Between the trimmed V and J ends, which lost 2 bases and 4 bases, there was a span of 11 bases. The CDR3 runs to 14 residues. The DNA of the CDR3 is TGTGCCAGCAGCTTAAGGTCCGGGGGCACTGAAGCTTTCTTT. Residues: CASSLRSGGTEAFF.

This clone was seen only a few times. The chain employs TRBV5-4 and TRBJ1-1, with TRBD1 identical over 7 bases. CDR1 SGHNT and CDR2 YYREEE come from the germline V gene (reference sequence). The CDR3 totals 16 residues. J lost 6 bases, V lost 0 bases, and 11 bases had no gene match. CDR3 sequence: CASSLGGGGGKAEAFF. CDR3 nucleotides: TGTGCCAGCAGCTTGGGAGGGGGCGGAGGGAAGGCTGAAGCTTTCTTT.

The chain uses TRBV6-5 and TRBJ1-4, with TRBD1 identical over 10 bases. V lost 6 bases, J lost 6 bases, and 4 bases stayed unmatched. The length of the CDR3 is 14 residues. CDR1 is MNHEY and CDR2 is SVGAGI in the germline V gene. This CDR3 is CASSAGTGDEKLFF. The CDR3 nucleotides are TGTGCCAGCAGCGCCGGGACAGGGGATGAAAAACTGTTTTTT.

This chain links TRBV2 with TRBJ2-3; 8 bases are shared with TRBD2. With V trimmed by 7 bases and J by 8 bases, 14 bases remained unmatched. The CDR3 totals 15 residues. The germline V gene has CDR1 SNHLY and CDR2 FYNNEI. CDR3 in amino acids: CASTLRALAGGTQYF. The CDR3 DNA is TGTGCCAGCACCCTAAGGGCGCTAGCGGGCGGTACGCAGTATTTT.

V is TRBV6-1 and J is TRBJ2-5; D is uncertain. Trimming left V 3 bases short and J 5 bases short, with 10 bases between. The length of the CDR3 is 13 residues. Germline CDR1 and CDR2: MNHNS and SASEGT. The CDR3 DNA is TGTGCCAGCAGTGATCAGGCTGGCGAGACCCAGTACTTC. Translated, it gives CASSDQAGETQYF.

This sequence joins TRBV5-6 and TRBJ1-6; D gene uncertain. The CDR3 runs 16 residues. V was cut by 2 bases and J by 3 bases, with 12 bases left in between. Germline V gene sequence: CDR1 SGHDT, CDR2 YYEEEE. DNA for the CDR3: TGTGCCAGCAGCTTTATCAGGCCGGACTATAATTCACCCCTCCACTTT. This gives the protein CASSFIRPDYNSPLHF. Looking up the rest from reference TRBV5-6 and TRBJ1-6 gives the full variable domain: DAGVTQSPTHLIKTRGQQVTLRCSPKSGHDTVSWYQQALGQGPQFIFQYYEEEERQRGNFPDRFSGHQFPNYSSELNVNALLLGDSALYLCASSFIRPDYNSPLHFGNGTRLTVT.

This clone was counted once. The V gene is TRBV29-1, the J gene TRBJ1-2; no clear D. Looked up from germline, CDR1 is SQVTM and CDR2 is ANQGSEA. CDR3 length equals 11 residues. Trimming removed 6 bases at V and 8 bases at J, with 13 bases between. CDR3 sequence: CSVVELTGYTF. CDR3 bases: TGCAGCGTCGTAGAACTAACGGGCTACACCTTC.

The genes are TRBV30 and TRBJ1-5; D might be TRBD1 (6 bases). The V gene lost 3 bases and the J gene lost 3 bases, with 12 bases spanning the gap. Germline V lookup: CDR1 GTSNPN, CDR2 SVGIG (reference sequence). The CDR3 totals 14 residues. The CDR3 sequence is CAWSGQGNNQPQHF. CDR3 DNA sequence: TGTGCCTGGAGCGGTCAGGGGAACAATCAGCCCCAGCATTTT.

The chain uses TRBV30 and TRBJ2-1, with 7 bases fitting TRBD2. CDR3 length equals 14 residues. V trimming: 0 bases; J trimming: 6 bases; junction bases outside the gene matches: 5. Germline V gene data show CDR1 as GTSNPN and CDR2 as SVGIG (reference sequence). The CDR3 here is CAWSVLGGGNEQFF. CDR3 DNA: TGTGCCTGGAGTGTTTTGGGGGGGGGCAATGAGCAGTTCTTC.

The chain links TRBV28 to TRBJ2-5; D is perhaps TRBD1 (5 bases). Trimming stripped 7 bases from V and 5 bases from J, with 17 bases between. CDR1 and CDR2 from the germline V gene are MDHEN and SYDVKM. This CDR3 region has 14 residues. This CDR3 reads CASTFSGHSETQYF. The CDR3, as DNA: TGTGCCAGCACTTTTTCCGGACACTCGGAGACCCAGTACTTC.

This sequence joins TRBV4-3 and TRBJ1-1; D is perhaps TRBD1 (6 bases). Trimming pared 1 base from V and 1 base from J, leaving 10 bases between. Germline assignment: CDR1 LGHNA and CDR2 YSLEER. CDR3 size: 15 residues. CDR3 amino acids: CASSQGQAKNTEAFF. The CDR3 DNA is TGCGCCAGCAGCCAAGGACAGGCAAAGAACACTGAAGCTTTCTTT.

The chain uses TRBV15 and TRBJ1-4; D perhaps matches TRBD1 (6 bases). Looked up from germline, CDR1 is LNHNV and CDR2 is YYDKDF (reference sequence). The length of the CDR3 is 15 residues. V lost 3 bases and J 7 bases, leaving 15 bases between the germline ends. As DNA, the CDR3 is TGTGCCACCAGCAGGAATACAGGGATGGTTGAAAAACTGTTTTTT. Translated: CATSRNTGMVEKLFF. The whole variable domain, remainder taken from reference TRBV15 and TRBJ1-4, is DAMVIQNPRYQVTQFGKPVTLSCSQTLNHNVMYWYQQKSSQAPKLLFHYYDKDFNNEADTPDNFQSRRPNTSFCFLDIRSPGLGDTAMYLCATSRNTGMVEKLFFGSGTQLSVL.

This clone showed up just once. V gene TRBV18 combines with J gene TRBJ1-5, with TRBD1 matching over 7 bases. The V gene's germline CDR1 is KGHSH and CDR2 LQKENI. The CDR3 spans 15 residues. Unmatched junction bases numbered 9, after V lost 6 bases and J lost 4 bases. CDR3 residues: CASSLTGTENQPQHF. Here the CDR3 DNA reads TGTGCCAGCTCTCTCACCGGGACAGAGAATCAGCCCCAGCATTTT.

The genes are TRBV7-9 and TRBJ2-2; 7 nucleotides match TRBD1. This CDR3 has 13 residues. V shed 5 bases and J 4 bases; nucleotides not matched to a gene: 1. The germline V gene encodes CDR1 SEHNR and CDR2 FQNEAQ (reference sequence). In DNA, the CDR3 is TGTGCCAGCAGCAACAGGGGCACCGGGGAGCTGTTTTTT. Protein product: CASSNRGTGELFF.

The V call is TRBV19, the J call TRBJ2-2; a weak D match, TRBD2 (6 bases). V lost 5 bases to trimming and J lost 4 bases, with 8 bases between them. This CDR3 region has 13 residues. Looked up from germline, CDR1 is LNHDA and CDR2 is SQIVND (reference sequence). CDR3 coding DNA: TGTGCCAGTAGTGTGGAGGGCACCGGGGAGCTGTTTTTT. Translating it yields CASSVEGTGELFF.

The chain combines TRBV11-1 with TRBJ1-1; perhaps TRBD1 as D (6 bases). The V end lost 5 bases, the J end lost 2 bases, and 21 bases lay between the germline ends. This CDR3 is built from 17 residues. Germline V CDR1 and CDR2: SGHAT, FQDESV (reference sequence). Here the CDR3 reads CASSDPGGANTNTEAFF. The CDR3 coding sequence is TGTGCCAGCAGCGACCCCGGGGGGGCTAATACCAACACTGAAGCTTTCTTT.

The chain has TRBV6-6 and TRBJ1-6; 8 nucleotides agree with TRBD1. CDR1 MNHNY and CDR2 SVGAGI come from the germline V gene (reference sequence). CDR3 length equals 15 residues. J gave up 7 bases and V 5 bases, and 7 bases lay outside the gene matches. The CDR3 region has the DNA TGTGCCAGCAGTGTGAGGGACAGGCAAAATTCACCCCTCCACTTT. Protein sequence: CASSVRDRQNSPLHF.